The 25 T cell receptor beta chains in this list originate from one sample, sequenced in a study of T cell repertoires in breast cancer. The expanded emulsion RT-PCR method captured paired alpha and beta chains from CD8+ T cells. During the second nested PCR, blocking oligonucleotides suppressed genes that were not paired. TCRdb reprocessed the emulsion pairing reads with MiXCR, giving one entry per CDR3 protein. The data show about 40,000 distinct CDR3 sequences, under 50% seen once. Input material: CD8+ T cells. These receptors came from a pool of human donors with breast cancer or a healthy control (not recorded which).

The chain joins TRBV19 to TRBJ1-1; D call uncertain. Trimming took 1 base from V and 2 from J, leaving 8 bases between them. The CDR3 spans 14 residues. Germline CDR1 and CDR2: LNHDA and SQIVND (reference sequence). Written as DNA, the CDR3 is TGTGCCAGTAGTATAGGGGCTACCAACACTGAAGCTTTCTTT. The encoded protein is CASSIGATNTEAFF.

The chain couples TRBV14 to TRBJ2-5; D unclear. Trimming removed 1 base from V and 1 base from J, with 10 bases in between. This CDR3 has 15 residues. Germline V gives CDR1 SGHDN, CDR2 FVKESK. The CDR3 spells CASSQGGTTQETQYF. DNA for the CDR3: TGTGCCAGCAGCCAAGGGGGAACAACCCAAGAGACCCAGTACTTC.

The gene calls are TRBV20-1 and TRBJ2-7; D is uncertain. CDR1 and CDR2 from the germline V gene are DFQATT and SNEGSKA (reference sequence). The CDR3 sequence is 13 residues long. Trimming removed 0 bases from V and 2 bases from J, with 8 bases in between. The CDR3 is CSARDQVPYEQYF. CDR3 in DNA: TGCAGTGCTAGAGATCAGGTCCCCTACGAGCAGTACTTC.

The V call is TRBV20-1, the J call TRBJ1-2; D remains ambiguous. The length of the CDR3 is 11 residues. V shed 4 bases and J shed 4 bases, with 7 bases lying between them. Germline CDR1 reads DFQATT; CDR2 reads SNEGSKA (reference sequence). CDR3 in DNA: TGCAGTGCTAAAAGAACCTATGGCTACACCTTC. This translates into CSAKRTYGYTF.

The rearrangement joins TRBV12-3 or TRBV12-4 to TRBJ1-5, with D perhaps TRBD1 (5 bases). The CDR3 length is 15 residues. With 3 bases removed from V and 0 bases from J, the gap between germline ends came to 9 bases. The CDR3 reads CASSLGLHSNQPQHF. CDR3 sequence (DNA): TGTGCCAGCAGTTTGGGACTTCATAGCAATCAGCCCCAGCATTTT.

This clonotype has a handful of counts. The rearrangement joins TRBV4-2 to TRBJ2-2; no reliable D call. This CDR3 spans 15 amino acids. Germline V gene data show CDR1 as LGHNA and CDR2 as YNFKEQ. V lost 3 bases and J lost 6, with 14 bases in between. CDR3 bases: TGTGCCAGCAGCCAGACTCTAGGATTCGCCGGGGAGCTGTTTTTT. Encoded protein: CASSQTLGFAGELFF.

V and J are TRBV7-9 and TRBJ2-1, with 9 positions matching TRBD2. With V trimmed by 5 bases and J by 7 bases, 15 bases remained unmatched. This CDR3 has 17 amino acids. The germline gives CDR1 SEHNR, CDR2 FQNEAQ (reference sequence). The CDR3: CASSQRIAGDTTNEQFF. In nucleotides, the CDR3 is TGTGCCAGCAGCCAACGTATAGCGGGAGACACCACTAATGAGCAGTTCTTC. The variable domain in full, with the rest retrieved from reference TRBV7-9 and TRBJ2-1, is DTGVSQNPRHKITKRGQNVTFRCDPISEHNRLYWYRQTLGQGPEFLTYFQNEAQLEKSRLLSDRFSAERPKGSFSTLEIQRTEQGDSAMYLCASSQRIAGDTTNEQFFGPGTRLTVL.

This clonotype was recorded once. No conserved phenylalanine or tryptophan is present at the end of the CDR3, so a read error is the likely explanation. The chain has TRBV10-1 and TRBJ1-4; D uncertain. CDR1 and CDR2 from the germline V gene are WNHNN and SYGVQD (reference sequence). This CDR3 is built from 14 residues. Here the CDR3 DNA reads TGCGCCAGCAGTGAGTCCCAAGGAGTTGAAAAGCTGTTTCTT. Translated: CASSESQGVEKLFL.

This chain links TRBV30 with TRBJ2-1; TRBD2 matches 8 bases. The CDR3 covers 23 residues. CDR1 and CDR2 (germline): GTSNPN, SVGIG (reference sequence). With 3 bases clipped from V and 0 bases from J, the junction kept 28 bases outside the gene matches. CDR3: CAWSSLSQSSKGGRLSSYNEQFF. CDR3 coding DNA: TGTGCCTGGAGCTCTCTGTCCCAATCCTCCAAGGGCGGGAGGTTGAGCTCCTACAATGAGCAGTTCTTC.

V and J are TRBV2 and TRBJ2-2; perhaps TRBD1 as D (6 bases). This CDR3 spans 14 amino acids. Between the trimmed V and J ends, which lost 6 bases and 1 base, there was a span of 9 bases. From germline, CDR1 is SNHLY and CDR2 FYNNEI. In DNA form, the CDR3 reads TGTGCCAGCAGGTTGACAGGGAACACCGGGGAGCTGTTTTTT. This codes for CASRLTGNTGELFF.

The chain links TRBV20-1 to TRBJ1-1; 7 bases fit TRBD1. Germline CDR1 is DFQATT and CDR2 is SNEGSKA (reference sequence). V lost 3 bases, J lost 8 bases, and 3 bases stayed unmatched. This CDR3 has 11 residues. CDR3 nucleotide sequence: TGCAGTGCTAGCCTAGGGGGCGAAGCTTTCTTT. Protein product: CSASLGGEAFF.

This clonotype has only a few counts. The CDR3, as DNA: TGCAGTGCTAGAGAAACAGGGGGGAACACTGAAGCTTTCTTT. Its protein is CSARETGGNTEAFF. The chain joins TRBV20-1 to TRBJ1-1, with TRBD1 matching 8 bases. The CDR3 is made up of 14 amino acids. The trim removed 0 bases at V and 1 base at J, leaving 1 base unmatched. The V gene's germline CDR1 is DFQATT and CDR2 SNEGSKA (reference sequence).

This clonotype appeared a few times. The chain couples TRBV7-7 to TRBJ1-3; D perhaps matches TRBD1 (6 bases). The CDR3 has 14 residues. Germline V gene sequence: CDR1 SSHAT, CDR2 FNYEAQ (reference sequence). V lost 11 bases, J lost 4 bases, and 18 bases lay in between. CDR3 coding DNA: TGTGCCCTAGGACAGCCCTATAACGGAAACACCATATATTTT. Protein sequence: CALGQPYNGNTIYF. The full variable domain, completed using reference TRBV7-7 and TRBJ1-3, is GAGVSQSPRYKVTKRGQDVTLRCDPISSHATLYWYQQALGQGPEFLTYFNYEAQPDKSGLPSDRFSAERPEGSISTLTIQRTEQRDSAMYRCALGQPYNGNTIYFGEGSWLTVV.

This clonotype turned up a few times. The V call is TRBV19, the J call TRBJ1-2; a possible D gene is TRBD1 (6 bases). V lost 5 bases and J 7 bases, leaving 20 bases between the germline ends. The CDR3 is made up of 15 amino acids. The germline V gene encodes CDR1 LNHDA and CDR2 SQIVND (reference sequence). CDR3 loop: CASSFIRDTSFGYTF. CDR3 nucleotides: TGTGCCAGTAGTTTCATACGGGACACCAGCTTTGGCTACACCTTC.

This chain uses TRBV7-3 with TRBJ1-2, with D possibly being TRBD1 (6 bases). V lost 2 bases and J lost 5, with 15 bases in between. This CDR3 spans 15 amino acids. Germline CDR1 SGHTA, CDR2 FQGTGA. CDR3 in amino acids: CASSLDPGARYGYTF. The DNA for the CDR3 is TGTGCCAGCAGCTTAGATCCGGGGGCGCGGTATGGCTACACCTTC.

This clonotype has just a few counts. This chain uses TRBV10-1 with TRBJ2-1; tentatively, D is TRBD1 or TRBD2 (5 bases each). Germline CDR1 reads WNHNN; CDR2 reads SYGVQD (reference sequence). This CDR3 is built from 14 residues. Trimming removed 2 bases at V and 10 bases at J, with 15 bases between. CDR3 sequence (DNA): TGCGCCAGCAGTGAGGTTGGGACGAAATGGGAGCAGTTCTTC. It is translated as CASSEVGTKWEQFF.

The chain links TRBV12-3 or TRBV12-4 to TRBJ1-2; D call uncertain. The V end lost 3 bases, the J end lost 2 bases, and 7 bases lay between the germline ends. The CDR3 totals 13 residues. CDR3 in amino acids: CASSFGENYGYTF. In nucleotides, the CDR3 is TGTGCCAGCAGTTTCGGAGAGAACTATGGCTACACCTTC.

This clonotype was seen a single time. The chain combines TRBV6-2 or TRBV6-3 with TRBJ1-2, with 8 bases lining up with TRBD1. Germline V gene sequence: CDR1 MNHEY, CDR2 SVGEGT. With V trimmed by 7 bases and J by 5 bases, 9 bases remained unmatched. The CDR3 consists of 14 residues. CDR3 protein: CASIPQGAVYGYTF. CDR3 DNA: TGTGCCAGCATCCCTCAGGGGGCGGTGTATGGCTACACCTTC.

This clonotype rates as medium-sized (0.01 to 0.1%). J is TRBJ2-7 and V is TRBV7-2; TRBD2 agrees at 10 bases. V was clipped by 5 bases and J by 3 bases; unmatched bases: 13. CDR1 SGHTA and CDR2 FQGNSA come from the germline V gene. The CDR3 loop spans 17 amino acids. The CDR3, as DNA: TGTGCCAGCAGCCCACTCTCGGCTAGCGGGAGATTCTACGAGCAGTACTTC. This codes for CASSPLSASGRFYEQYF.

This rearrangement joins TRBV10-3 to TRBJ1-1, with a possible D match to TRBD1 (5 bases). From germline, CDR1 is ENHRY and CDR2 SYGVKD. The ends were cut back, 6 bases at V and 10 bases at J, with 12 bases in the middle. CDR3 length: 11 amino acids. The CDR3 loop is CAISEGLGAFF. CDR3 DNA sequence: TGTGCCATCAGCGAGGGGTTAGGAGCTTTCTTT.

This clonotype was picked up many times. This chain links TRBV28 with TRBJ1-1; D is unclear. CDR1 MDHEN and CDR2 SYDVKM come from the germline V gene. V was trimmed by 7 bases and J by 1 base, leaving 19 bases between them. The CDR3 is 16 amino acids. In DNA, the CDR3 is TGTGCCAGCACCGCCTCCCGGGAACCAAAGAACACTGAAGCTTTCTTT. It translates to CASTASREPKNTEAFF.

This clonotype was counted many times. J is TRBJ2-7 and V is TRBV6-1, with D unresolved. CDR1 MNHNS and CDR2 SASEGT come from the germline V gene. The V and J ends lost 6 bases and 1 base respectively, with 4 bases between them. The CDR3 totals 11 residues. The CDR3 coding sequence is TGTGCCAGCAGAGGTTCCTACGAGCAGTACTTC. It codes for CASRGSYEQYF.

Comment on this clonotype: Since the CDR3 does not end with the conserved phenylalanine or tryptophan, this likely comes from a read error. The chain recombines TRBV20-1 with TRBJ2-5; D ambiguous. V lost 1 base and J 5 bases, leaving 8 bases between the germline ends. CDR3 size: 12 residues. Germline lookup yields CDR1 DFQATT and CDR2 SNEGSKA (reference sequence). The CDR3 here is CSARGPGETQYS. CDR3 DNA sequence: TGCAGTGCTAGAGGACCCGGGGAGACCCAGTACTCC.

The chain couples TRBV5-1 to TRBJ2-7, with a possible D match to TRBD1 (6 bases). Germline CDR1 and CDR2: SGHRS and YFSETQ. Trimming stripped 0 bases from V and 1 base from J, with 11 bases between. The CDR3 runs to 15 residues. CDR3 bases: TGCGCCAGCAGCTTGGAAGGACAGTTATCCTACGAGCAGTACTTC. It encodes CASSLEGQLSYEQYF.

This clonotype was recorded a few times. The chain couples TRBV7-9 to TRBJ2-7, with 7 nucleotides matching TRBD1. The CDR3 has 14 amino acids. V trimming: 5 bases; J trimming: 2 bases; junction bases outside the gene matches: 6. The germline gives CDR1 SEHNR, CDR2 FQNEAQ (reference sequence). Written as DNA, the CDR3 is TGTGCCAGCAGCCACACGGACAGGCCCTACGAGCAGTACTTC. Translating it yields CASSHTDRPYEQYF.